A single sample gave rise to the 6 T cell receptor beta chains below, sequenced in a study of shared clonotypes between healthy human individuals. The naive CD8 fraction comprised CD45RO-negative cells positively selected for CCR7 and excluded terminally differentiated effector memory CD45RA+ cells. Produced via immunoSEQ multiplex PCR; TCRdb's table is partial and in-frame only. This table holds around 2,100,000 clones, approximately 94% found once. The source material was naive CD8+ T cells sorted from blood. Receptor source: a man younger than 35 in good health.

The rearrangement joins TRBV15 to TRBJ1-4; D uncertain. Looked up from germline, CDR1 is LNHNV and CDR2 is YYDKDF (reference sequence). V was cut by 2 bases and J by 8 bases, with 9 bases left in between. The CDR3 sequence is 13 residues long. DNA of the CDR3: TGTGCCACCAGCAGACGACCTGGGGAAAAACTGTTTTTT. Translating gives CATSRRPGEKLFF. Combining the CDR3 with reference TRBV15 and TRBJ1-4 gives the whole variable domain DAMVIQNPRYQVTQFGKPVTLSCSQTLNHNVMYWYQQKSSQAPKLLFHYYDKDFNNEADTPDNFQSRRPNTSFCFLDIRSPGLGDTAMYLCATSRRPGEKLFFGSGTQLSVL.

J is TRBJ2-5 and V is TRBV5-6, with D unclear. Germline values: CDR1 SGHDT, CDR2 YYEEEE. The length of the CDR3 is 14 residues. V lost 0 bases, J lost 5 bases, and 11 bases lay in between. The CDR3 DNA reads as TGTGCCAGCAGCTTGGCAGTAGAAGGCGAGACCCAGTACTTC. Amino acid sequence: CASSLAVEGETQYF.

This clone has a single count. The chain links TRBV6-5 to TRBJ2-7; D uncertain. From germline, CDR1 is MNHEY and CDR2 SVGAGI. CDR3 length: 16 residues. V was shortened by 0 bases and J by 6 bases, with 18 bases between the two germline ends. CDR3 loop: CASSYSAQAPRVEQYF. The CDR3 region has the DNA TGTGCCAGCAGTTACTCCGCCCAGGCCCCCCGAGTCGAGCAGTACTTC.

This chain uses TRBV4-1 with TRBJ2-2; D ambiguous. There are 13 residues in the CDR3. V gave up 7 bases and J gave up 6 bases, with 12 bases separating them. Germline V gene data show CDR1 as MGHRA and CDR2 as YSYEKL. The CDR3 is CASTSVVAGELFF. CDR3 bases: TGCGCCAGCACCTCGGTGGTAGCCGGGGAGCTGTTTTTT.

This chain uses TRBV5-1 with TRBJ2-2; tentatively, D is TRBD1 or TRBD2 (5 bases each). The ends were cut back, 4 bases at V and 6 bases at J, with 16 bases in the middle. The CDR3 has 15 residues. The germline gives CDR1 SGHRS, CDR2 YFSETQ. CDR3 protein: CASSLGEGLAGELFF. Here the CDR3 DNA reads TGCGCCAGCAGCCTGGGGGAAGGGTTGGCCGGGGAGCTGTTTTTT.

This chain connects TRBV7-8 to TRBJ2-2; no firm D call. CDR3 length equals 13 residues. From germline, CDR1 is SGHVS and CDR2 FQNEAQ. The V and J ends lost 5 bases and 0 bases respectively, with 4 bases between them. The CDR3 protein is CASSVSNTGELFF. The DNA for the CDR3 is TGTGCCAGCAGCGTATCGAACACCGGGGAGCTGTTTTTT.